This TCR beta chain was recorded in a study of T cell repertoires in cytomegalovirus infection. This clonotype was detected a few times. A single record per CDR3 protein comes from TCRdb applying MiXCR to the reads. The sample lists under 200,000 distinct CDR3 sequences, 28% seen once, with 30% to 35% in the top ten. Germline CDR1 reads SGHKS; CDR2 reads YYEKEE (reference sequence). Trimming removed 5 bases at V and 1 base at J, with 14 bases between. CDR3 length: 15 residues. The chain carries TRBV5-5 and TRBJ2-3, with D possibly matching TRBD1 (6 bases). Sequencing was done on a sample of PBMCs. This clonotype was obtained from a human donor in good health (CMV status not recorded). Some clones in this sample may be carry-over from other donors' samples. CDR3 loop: CASSLQGWGTDTQYF. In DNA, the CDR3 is TGTGCCAGCAGTTTACAGGGATGGGGCACAGATACGCAGTATTTT.